The 2 T cell receptor beta chains below all came from one sample that was sequenced in a study of blood T cell repertoires in COVID-19. Clones were sequenced by immunoSEQ multiplex PCR, and TCRdb holds only the in-frame ones, with some missing. The sample holds about 37,000 clones, about 90% seen once. Sequencing was done on a sample of peripheral blood. The source of these receptors is a human donor in a cohort sampled during active COVID-19.

The chain employs TRBV2 and TRBJ2-7; TRBD1 matches 8 bases. The CDR3 is 14 residues long. Germline V gene data show CDR1 as SNHLY and CDR2 as FYNNEI. V gave up 6 bases and J gave up 6 bases; unmatched junction bases: 10. The CDR3 sequence: CASSPLGQGSEQYF. CDR3 bases: TGTGCCAGCAGCCCCCTTGGACAGGGCAGCGAGCAGTACTTC.

V gene TRBV5-1 combines with J gene TRBJ2-2; 12 positions agree with TRBD1. Germline values: CDR1 SGHRS, CDR2 YFSETQ. V trimming: 4 bases; J trimming: 6 bases; junction bases outside the gene matches: 10. CDR3 size: 17 residues. The chain's CDR3 is CASSGNRDRGLAGELFF. CDR3 coding DNA: TGCGCCAGCAGCGGTAACCGGGACAGGGGGCTCGCCGGGGAGCTGTTTTTT.